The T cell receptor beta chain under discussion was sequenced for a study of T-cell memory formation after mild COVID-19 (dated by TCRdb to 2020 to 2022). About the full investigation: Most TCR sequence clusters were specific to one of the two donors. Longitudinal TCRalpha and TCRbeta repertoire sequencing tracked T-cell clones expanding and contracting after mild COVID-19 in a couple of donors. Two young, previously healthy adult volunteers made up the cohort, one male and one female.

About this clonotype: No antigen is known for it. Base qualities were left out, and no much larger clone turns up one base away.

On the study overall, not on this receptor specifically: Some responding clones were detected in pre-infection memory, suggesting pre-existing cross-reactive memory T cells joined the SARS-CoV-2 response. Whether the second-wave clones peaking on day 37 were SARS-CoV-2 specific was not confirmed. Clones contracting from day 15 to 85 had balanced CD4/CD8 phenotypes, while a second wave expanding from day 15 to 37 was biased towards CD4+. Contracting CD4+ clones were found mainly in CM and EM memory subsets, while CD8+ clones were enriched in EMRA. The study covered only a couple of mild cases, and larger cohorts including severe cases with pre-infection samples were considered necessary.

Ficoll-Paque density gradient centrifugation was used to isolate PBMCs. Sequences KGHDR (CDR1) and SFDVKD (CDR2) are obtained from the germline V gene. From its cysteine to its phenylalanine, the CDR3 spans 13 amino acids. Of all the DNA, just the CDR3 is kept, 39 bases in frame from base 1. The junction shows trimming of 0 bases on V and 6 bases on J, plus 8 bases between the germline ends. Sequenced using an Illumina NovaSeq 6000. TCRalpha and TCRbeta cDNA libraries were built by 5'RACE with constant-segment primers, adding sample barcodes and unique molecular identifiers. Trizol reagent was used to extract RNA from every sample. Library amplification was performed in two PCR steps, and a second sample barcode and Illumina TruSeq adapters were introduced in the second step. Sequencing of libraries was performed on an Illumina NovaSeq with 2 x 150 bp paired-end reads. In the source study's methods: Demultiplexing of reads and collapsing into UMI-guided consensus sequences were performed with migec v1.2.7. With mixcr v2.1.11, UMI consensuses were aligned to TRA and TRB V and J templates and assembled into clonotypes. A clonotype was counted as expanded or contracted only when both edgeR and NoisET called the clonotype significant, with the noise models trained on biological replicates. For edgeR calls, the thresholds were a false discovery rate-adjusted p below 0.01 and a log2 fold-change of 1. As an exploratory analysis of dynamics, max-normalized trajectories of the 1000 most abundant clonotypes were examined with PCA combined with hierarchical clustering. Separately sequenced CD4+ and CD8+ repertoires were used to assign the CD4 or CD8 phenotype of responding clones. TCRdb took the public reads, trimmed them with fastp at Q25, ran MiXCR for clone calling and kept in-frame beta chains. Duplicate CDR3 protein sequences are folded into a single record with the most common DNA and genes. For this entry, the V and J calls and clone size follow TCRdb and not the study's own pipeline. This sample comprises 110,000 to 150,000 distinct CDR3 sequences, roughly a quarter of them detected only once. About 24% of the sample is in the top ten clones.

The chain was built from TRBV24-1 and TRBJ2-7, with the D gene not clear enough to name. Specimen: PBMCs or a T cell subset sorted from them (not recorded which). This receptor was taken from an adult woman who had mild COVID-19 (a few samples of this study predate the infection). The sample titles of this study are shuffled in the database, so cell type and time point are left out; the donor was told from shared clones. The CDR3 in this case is CATSDLQGIEQYF. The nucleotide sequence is TGTGCCACCAGTGATTTGCAAGGGATCGAGCAGTACTTC.